Given below is one TCR beta chain in context. This clonotype came up many times. Which antigen it targets is not known. No base qualities exist here, and no much larger clone lies one base off it. In the germline V gene, CDR1 corresponds to MGHRA and CDR2 to YSYEKL. From the cysteine up to the phenylalanine, the CDR3 has a length of 18 residues. The kept DNA is CDR3 alone, 54 bases in frame from the first base. Relative to germline, V is missing 0 bases and J is missing 4 bases, with 8 bases of the junction outside any gene match. All donors were healthy Caucasians. Three pairs of female monozygotic twins, all aged roughly 18 to 29 years, made up the twin cohort. Positive isolation kits from Invitrogen were used to isolate CD4+ and CD8+ T cell populations. The library was obtained by 5' RACE. Sequencing was performed on an Illumina HiSeq 2000. Template switching introduced a universal primer binding site; the final cDNA contained a unique molecular identifier, enabling accurate counting of TCR cDNA molecules. Specific primers in the conserved constant-segment region were used to synthesize first-strand cDNA for the TCR alpha and beta chains. To control for contamination, each cDNA library was double barcoded with a SMART-Mk sample barcode plus Illumina barcodes. TruSeq adapter sequences along with Illumina sample barcodes were introduced in two successive PCR steps. Sequencing of the TCR alpha and beta cDNA libraries was done on the Illumina HiSeq platform using custom primers. The authors' pipeline ran thus. MiGEC was used to process raw reads and extract unique molecular identifiers, and MiXCR was used to find CDR3 positions. For each individual, recombination models were inferred using an EM algorithm with the repgenHMM and IGoR tools. The tcR package in R was used for shared clonotype analysis, with sharing normalized by the product of cloneset sizes. Out-of-frame nonproductive sequences were analyzed to study raw recombination free of thymic and clonal selection effects. TCRdb cleaned the public reads at Q25 with fastp, built clones with MiXCR and kept in-frame beta chains. Each entry is one CDR3 protein sequence, shown with its most common DNA and genes. The V and J calls and clone size come from TCRdb's table, not from the authors' own analysis. The sample data list 300,000 to 400,000 distinct CDR3 sequences, and 10% to 15% of these were observed just once. The ten most abundant clones make up 6% to 9% of the sample.

This entry comes from a study of identical twins (dated by TCRdb to 2016 to 2017). About the full investigation: The study deep-sequenced TCR alpha and beta repertoires from monozygotic twins, unrelated adults of various ages and cord blood to test whether fetal clonotypes persist. To rule out contamination, replicate twin experiments were performed at different times with different library preparation protocols. Overall study results and their limits: Compared with coincidental sharing between unrelated individuals, out-of-frame TCR alpha sequences shared between twins showed an excess of sequences with low generation probability. Out-of-frame TCR alpha sharing in monozygotic twins was systematically underestimated by recombination models, whereas sharing between unrelated individuals was in agreement with the recombination models. Because the same donors could not be followed over many years, conclusions were based on cross-sectional statistical analysis. Fewer insertions were carried by abundant cord blood beta clonotypes, a similar but weaker trend appeared in young adult naive repertoires, and no such trend appeared in memory repertoires. Invariant T cells such as MAIT and iNKT could partly confound zero-insertion analyses, although diverse VJ usage argued against such confounding for most clonotypes. Excess twin sharing in beta out-of-frame sequences was weaker because fewer shared sequences lowered the signal-to-noise ratio.

This same sample was also part of a study on yellow fever vaccine responses in identical twins. Per that second paper: According to the authors, the vaccine-induced T cell response in identical twins seemed to be partly convergent and partly specific to each individual. In the study, vaccine-responding T cell clones were precisely tracked in identical twins.

The rearranged chain carries TRBV4-1 and TRBJ2-5; 13 middle bases align to TRBD2. The source is a woman between 18 and 30 years old in good health. The sequenced material came from CD8+ T cells sorted from blood. The CDR3 region: CASSQDWTSGRLGETQYF. In nucleotide form, the sequence is TGCGCCAGCAGCCAAGACTGGACTAGCGGGAGATTAGGAGAGACCCAGTACTTC.